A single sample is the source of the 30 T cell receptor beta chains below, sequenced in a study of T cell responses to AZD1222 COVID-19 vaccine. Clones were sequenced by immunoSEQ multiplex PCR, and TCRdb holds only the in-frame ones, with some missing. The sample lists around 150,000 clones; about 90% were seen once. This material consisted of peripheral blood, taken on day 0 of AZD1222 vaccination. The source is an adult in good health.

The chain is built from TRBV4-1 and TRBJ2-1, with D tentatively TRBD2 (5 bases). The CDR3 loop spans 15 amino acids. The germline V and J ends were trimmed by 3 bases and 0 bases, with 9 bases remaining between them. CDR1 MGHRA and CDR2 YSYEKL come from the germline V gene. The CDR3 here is CASSQIGSSYNEQFF. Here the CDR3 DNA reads TGCGCCAGCAGCCAGATTGGGAGCTCCTACAATGAGCAGTTCTTC.

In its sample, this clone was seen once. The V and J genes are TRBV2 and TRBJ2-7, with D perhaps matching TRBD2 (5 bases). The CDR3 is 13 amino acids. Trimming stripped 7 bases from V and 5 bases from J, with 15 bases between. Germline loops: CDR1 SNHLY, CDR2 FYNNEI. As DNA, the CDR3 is TGTGCCAGCAATAACCGGGGAGCCCACGAGCAGTACTTC. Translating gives CASNNRGAHEQYF.

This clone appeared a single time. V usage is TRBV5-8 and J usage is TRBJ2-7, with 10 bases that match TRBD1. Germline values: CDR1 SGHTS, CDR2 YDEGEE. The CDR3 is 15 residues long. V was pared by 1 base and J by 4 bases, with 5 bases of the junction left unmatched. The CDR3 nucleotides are TGTGCCAGCAGCTTGACGGGACAGGGGCGTTACGAGCAGTACTTC. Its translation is CASSLTGQGRYEQYF.

CDR3 in DNA: TGCAGCGTTGAAGGTCCCTATGGCTACACCTTC. Translated, it gives CSVEGPYGYTF. V usage is TRBV29-1 and J usage is TRBJ1-2; D not resolved. Germline CDR1 SQVTM, CDR2 ANQGSEA. The CDR3 has 11 residues. Trimming took 1 base from V and 4 from J, leaving 4 bases between them.

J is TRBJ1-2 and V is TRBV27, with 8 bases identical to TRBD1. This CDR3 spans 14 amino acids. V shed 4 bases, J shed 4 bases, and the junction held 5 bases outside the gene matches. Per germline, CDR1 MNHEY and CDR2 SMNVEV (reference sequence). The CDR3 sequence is CASSYGQGVYGYTF. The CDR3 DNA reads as TGTGCCAGCAGTTATGGACAGGGCGTCTATGGCTACACCTTC.

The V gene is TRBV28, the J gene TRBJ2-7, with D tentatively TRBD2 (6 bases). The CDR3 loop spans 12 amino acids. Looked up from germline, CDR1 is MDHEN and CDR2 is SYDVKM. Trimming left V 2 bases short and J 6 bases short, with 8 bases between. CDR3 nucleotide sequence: TGTGCCAGCAGTTTAAATAGCGGCGAGCAGTACTTC. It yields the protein CASSLNSGEQYF.

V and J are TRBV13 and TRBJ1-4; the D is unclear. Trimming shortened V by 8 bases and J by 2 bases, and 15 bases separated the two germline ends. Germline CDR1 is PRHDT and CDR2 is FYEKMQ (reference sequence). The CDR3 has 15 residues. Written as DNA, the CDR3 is TGTGCCAGCCAACAACGGGTACGGACTAATGAAAAACTGTTTTTT. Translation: CASQQRVRTNEKLFF.

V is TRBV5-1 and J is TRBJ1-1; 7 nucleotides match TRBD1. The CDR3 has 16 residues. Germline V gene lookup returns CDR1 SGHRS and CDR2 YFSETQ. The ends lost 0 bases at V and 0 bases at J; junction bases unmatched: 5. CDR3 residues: CASSLEQGTMNTEAFF. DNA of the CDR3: TGCGCCAGCAGCTTGGAACAGGGGACAATGAACACTGAAGCTTTCTTT.

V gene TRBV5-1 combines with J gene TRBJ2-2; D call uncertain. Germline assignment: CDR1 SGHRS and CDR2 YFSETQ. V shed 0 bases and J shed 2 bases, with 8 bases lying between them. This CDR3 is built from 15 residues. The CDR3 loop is CASSLAQTNTGELFF. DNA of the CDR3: TGCGCCAGCAGCTTGGCCCAAACCAACACCGGGGAGCTGTTTTTT.

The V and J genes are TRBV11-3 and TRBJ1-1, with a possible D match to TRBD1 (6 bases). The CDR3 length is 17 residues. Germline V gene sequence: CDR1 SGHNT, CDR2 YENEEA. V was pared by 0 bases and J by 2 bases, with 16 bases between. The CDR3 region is CASSLDGRGAENTEAFF. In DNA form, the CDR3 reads TGTGCCAGCAGCTTAGATGGTAGGGGGGCCGAAAACACTGAAGCTTTCTTT.

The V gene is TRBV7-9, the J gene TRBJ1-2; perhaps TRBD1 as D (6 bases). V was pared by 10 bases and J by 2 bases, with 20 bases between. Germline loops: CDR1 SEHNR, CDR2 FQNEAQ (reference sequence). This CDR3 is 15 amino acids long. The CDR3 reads CATDITGTPNYGYTF. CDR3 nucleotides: TGTGCCACCGATATAACCGGGACACCAAACTATGGCTACACCTTC.

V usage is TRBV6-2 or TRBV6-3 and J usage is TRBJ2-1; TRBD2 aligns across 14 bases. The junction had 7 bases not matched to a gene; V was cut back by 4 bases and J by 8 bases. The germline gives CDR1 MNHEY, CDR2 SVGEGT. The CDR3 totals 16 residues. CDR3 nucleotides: TGTGCCAGCAGTTCCGTCGGGACTAGCGGGGGAGATGAGCAGTTCTTC. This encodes CASSSVGTSGGDEQFF.

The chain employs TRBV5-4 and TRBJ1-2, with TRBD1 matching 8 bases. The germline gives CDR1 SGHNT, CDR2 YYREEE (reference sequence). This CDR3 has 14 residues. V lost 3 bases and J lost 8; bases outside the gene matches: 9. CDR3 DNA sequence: TGTGCCAGCAGCTGGGCCGGACAGGGTTTAGGCTACACCTTC. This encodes CASSWAGQGLGYTF. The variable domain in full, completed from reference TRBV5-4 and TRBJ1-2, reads ETGVTQSPTHLIKTRGQQVTLRCSSQSGHNTVSWYQQALGQGPQFIFQYYREEENGRGNFPPRFSGLQFPNYSSELNVNALELDDSALYLCASSWAGQGLGYTFGSGTRLTVV.

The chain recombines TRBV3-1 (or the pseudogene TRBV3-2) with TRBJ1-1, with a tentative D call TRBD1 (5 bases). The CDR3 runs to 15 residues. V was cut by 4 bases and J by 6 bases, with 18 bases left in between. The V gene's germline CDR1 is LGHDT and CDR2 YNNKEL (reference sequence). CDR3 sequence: CASSRDPSRGPEAFF. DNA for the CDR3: TGTGCCAGCAGCCGCGACCCCTCTAGGGGCCCTGAAGCTTTCTTT.

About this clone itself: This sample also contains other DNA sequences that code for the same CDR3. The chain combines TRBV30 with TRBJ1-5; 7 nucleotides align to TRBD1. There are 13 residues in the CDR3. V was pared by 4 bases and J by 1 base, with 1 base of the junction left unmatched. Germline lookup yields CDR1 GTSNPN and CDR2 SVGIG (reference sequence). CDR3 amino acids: CAWTTGSNQPQHF. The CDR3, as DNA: TGTGCCTGGACGACAGGGAGCAATCAGCCCCAGCATTTT.

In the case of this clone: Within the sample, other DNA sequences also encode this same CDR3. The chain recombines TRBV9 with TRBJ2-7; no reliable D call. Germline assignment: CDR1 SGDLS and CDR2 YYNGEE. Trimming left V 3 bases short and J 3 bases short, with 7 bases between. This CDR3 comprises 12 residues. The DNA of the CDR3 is TGTGCCAGCAGCGGCGGCAGCTACGAGCAGTACTTC. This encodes CASSGGSYEQYF.

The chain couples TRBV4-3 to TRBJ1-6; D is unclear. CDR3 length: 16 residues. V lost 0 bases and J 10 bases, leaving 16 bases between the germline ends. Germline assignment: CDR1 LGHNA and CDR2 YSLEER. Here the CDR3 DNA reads TGCGCCAGCAGCCAAGATGGAGGAGGAATTGTATCACCCCTCCACTTT. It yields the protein CASSQDGGGIVSPLHF.

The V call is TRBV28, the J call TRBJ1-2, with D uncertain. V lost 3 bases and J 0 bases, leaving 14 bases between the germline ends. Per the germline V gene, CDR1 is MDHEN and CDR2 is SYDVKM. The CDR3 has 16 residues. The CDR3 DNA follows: TGTGCCAGCAGTTTTACGACCTACCGAGCTAACTATGGCTACACCTTC. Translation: CASSFTTYRANYGYTF.

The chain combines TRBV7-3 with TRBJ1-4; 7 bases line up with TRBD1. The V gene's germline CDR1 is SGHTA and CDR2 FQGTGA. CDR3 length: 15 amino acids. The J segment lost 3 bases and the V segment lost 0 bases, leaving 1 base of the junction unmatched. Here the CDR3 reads CASSLTQGPNEKLFF. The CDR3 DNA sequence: TGTGCCAGCAGCTTAACACAGGGGCCTAATGAAAAACTGTTTTTT.

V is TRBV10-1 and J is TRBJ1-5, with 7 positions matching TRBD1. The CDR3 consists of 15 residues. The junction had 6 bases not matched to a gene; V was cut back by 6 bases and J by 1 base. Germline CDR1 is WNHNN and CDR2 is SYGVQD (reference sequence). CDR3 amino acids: CASSRGQPSNQPQHF. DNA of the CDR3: TGCGCCAGCAGCAGGGGACAGCCAAGCAATCAGCCCCAGCATTTT.

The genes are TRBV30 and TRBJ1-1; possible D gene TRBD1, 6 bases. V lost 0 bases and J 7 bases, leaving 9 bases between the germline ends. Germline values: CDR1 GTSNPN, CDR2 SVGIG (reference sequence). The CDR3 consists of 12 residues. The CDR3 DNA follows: TGTGCCTGGAGTGTAGGGGGAATTGAAGCTTTCTTT. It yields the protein CAWSVGGIEAFF. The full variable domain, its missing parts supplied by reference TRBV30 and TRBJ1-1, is SQTIHQWPATLVQPVGSPLSLECTVEGTSNPNLYWYRQAAGRGLQLLFYSVGIGQISSEVPQNLSASRPQDRQFILSSKKLLLSDSGFYLCAWSVGGIEAFFGQGTRLTVV.

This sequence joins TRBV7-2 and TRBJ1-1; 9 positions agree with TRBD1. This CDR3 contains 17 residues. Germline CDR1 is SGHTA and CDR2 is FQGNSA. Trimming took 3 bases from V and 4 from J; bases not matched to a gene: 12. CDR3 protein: CASSLQQGALRSTEAFF. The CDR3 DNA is TGTGCCAGCAGCTTGCAACAGGGGGCTTTGCGGAGCACTGAAGCTTTCTTT.

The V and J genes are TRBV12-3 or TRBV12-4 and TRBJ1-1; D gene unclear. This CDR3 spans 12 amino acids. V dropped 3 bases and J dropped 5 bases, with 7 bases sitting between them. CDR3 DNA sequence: TGTGCCAGCAGTTTTCCGGGTACTGAAGCTTTCTTT. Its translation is CASSFPGTEAFF.

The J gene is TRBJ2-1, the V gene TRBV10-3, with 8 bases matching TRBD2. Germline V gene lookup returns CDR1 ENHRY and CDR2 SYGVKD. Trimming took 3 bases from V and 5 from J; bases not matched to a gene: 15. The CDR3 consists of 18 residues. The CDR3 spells CAISDSHRSGGPNNEQFF. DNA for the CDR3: TGTGCCATCAGTGACTCGCATAGAAGCGGGGGCCCGAACAATGAGCAGTTCTTC.

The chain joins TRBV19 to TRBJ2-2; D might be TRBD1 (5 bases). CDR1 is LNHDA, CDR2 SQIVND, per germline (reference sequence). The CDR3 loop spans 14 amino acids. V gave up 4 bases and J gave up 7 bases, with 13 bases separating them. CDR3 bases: TGTGCCAGTAGTAAACAGGTCCGGAACGGGGAGCTGTTTTTT. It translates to CASSKQVRNGELFF.

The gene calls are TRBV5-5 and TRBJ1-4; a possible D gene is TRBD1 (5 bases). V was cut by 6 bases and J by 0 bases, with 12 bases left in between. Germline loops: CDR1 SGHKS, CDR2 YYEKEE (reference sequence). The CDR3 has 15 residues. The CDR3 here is CASKSGTATNEKLFF. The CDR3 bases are TGTGCCAGCAAGTCAGGGACTGCAACTAATGAAAAACTGTTTTTT.

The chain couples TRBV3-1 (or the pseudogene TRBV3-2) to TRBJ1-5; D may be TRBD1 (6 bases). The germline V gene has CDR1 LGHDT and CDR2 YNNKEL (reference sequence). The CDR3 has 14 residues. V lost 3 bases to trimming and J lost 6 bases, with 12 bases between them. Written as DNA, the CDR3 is TGTGCCAGCAGCCACGAGGGGGGAGTTCAGCCCCAGCATTTT. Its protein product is CASSHEGGVQPQHF.

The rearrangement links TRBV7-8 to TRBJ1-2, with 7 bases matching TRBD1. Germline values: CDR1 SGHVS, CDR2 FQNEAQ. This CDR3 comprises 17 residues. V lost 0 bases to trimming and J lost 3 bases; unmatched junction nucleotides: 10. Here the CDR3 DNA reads TGTGCCAGCAGCTTAGCTCCGGGACAGCGGGGGGACTATGGCTACACCTTC. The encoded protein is CASSLAPGQRGDYGYTF.

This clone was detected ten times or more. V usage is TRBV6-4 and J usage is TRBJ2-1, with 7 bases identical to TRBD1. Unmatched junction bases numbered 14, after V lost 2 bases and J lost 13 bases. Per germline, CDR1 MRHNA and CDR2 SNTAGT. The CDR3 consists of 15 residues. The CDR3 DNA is TGTGCCAGCAGTGACGGGGGACAGCCATCTTCCGCACAGTTCTTC. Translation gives CASSDGGQPSSAQFF.

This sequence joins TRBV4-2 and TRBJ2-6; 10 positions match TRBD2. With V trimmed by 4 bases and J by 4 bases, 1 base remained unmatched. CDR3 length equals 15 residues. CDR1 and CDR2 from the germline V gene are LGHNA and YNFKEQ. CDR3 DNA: TGTGCCAGCAGCCCGACTAGCGGGGGGGCCAACGTCCTGACTTTC. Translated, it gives CASSPTSGGANVLTF.